The present T cell receptor beta chain was sequenced within a study of cytomegalovirus exposure and HLA in healthy donors. Study-level background: Within an early data release were approximately 85 million unique TCRs drawn from HLA-typed donors. General study findings and limits: The records held CMV serostatus as the only immune exposure information. Reported results showed that the classifier diagnosed cytomegalovirus status with high specificity and sensitivity.

Comment on this clone: Its antigen is unknown.

In the PCR, 60 Vbeta and 13 Jbeta primers were used. Sequenced by immunoSEQ multiplex PCR; TCRdb stores in-frame clones only, minus some. The table records 120,000 or so clones, roughly 75% of them present only once. This CDR3 contains 18 residues. Looked up from germline, CDR1 is SEHNR and CDR2 is FQNEAQ (reference sequence). V lost 5 bases, J lost 0 bases, and 11 bases stayed unmatched. This receptor was taken from a female donor in good health and CMV-seronegative. The sample was PBMCs. The J gene is TRBJ2-3, the V gene TRBV7-9; 10 nucleotides line up with TRBD2. CDR3 sequence (DNA): TGTGCCAGCAGCATCCGTGGGACTAGCGTAATTAGCACAGATACGCAGTATTTT. This translates into CASSIRGTSVISTDTQYF. The whole variable domain, remainder taken from reference TRBV7-9 and TRBJ2-3, is DTGVSQNPRHKITKRGQNVTFRCDPISEHNRLYWYRQTLGQGPEFLTYFQNEAQLEKSRLLSDRFSAERPKGSFSTLEIQRTEQGDSAMYLCASSIRGTSVISTDTQYFGPGTRLTVL.